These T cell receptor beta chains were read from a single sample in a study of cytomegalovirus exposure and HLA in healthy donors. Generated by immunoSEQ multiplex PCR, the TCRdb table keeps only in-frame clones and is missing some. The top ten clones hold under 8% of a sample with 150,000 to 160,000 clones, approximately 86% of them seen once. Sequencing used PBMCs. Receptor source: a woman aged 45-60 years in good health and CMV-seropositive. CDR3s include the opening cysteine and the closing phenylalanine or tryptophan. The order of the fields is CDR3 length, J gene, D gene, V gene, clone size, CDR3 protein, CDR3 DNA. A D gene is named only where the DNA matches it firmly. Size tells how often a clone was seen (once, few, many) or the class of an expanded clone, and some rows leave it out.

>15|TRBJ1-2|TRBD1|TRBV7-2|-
CASSLGGQGSYGYTF
TGTGCCAGCAGCTTGGGGGGACAGGGGAGCTATGGCTACACCTTC
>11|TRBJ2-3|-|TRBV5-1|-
CASRQGDTQYF
TGCGCCAGCAGACAGGGAGATACGCAGTATTTT
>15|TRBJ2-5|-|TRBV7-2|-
CASSLAGLDQETQYF
TGTGCCAGCAGCTTAGCGGGACTCGACCAAGAGACCCAGTACTTC
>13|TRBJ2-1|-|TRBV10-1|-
CASSEGGGRSKFF
TGCGCCAGCAGTGAAGGGGGGGGCCGTTCCAAATTCTTC
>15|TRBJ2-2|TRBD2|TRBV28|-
CASSPGRVSPGELFF
TGTGCCAGCAGCCCTGGGAGGGTTAGTCCCGGGGAGCTGTTTTTT
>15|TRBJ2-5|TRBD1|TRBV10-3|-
CAISETGQGRETQYF
TGTGCCATCAGTGAGACGGGACAGGGGCGAGAGACCCAGTACTTC
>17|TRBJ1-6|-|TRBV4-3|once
CASSQDWEGAYNSPLHF
TGCGCCAGCAGCCAAGATTGGGAGGGGGCCTATAATTCACCCCTCCACTTT
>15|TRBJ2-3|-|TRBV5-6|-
CASSPQGGTDNTQYF
TGTGCCAGCAGCCCCCAGGGGGGCACGGATAATACGCAGTATTTT
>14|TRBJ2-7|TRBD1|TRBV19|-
CASSITGTGYEQYF
TGTGCCAGTAGTATTACTGGGACAGGCTACGAGCAGTACTTC
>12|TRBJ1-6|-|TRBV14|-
CASSQTGSPLHF
TGTGCCAGCAGCCAGACAGGCTCACCCCTCCACTTT
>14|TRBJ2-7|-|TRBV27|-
CASSLRATSYEQYF
TGTGCCAGCAGTTTACGAGCCACCTCCTACGAGCAGTACTTC
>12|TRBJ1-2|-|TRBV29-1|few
CSVEPGEYGYTF
TGCAGCGTTGAACCGGGGGAGTATGGCTACACCTTC
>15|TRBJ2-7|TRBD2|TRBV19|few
CASSIRSGTTNEQYF
TGTGCCAGTAGTATAAGATCGGGGACTACTAACGAGCAGTACTTC
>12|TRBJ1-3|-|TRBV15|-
CATGTTSDTIYF
TGTGCCACGGGGACGACTAGTGACACCATATATTTT
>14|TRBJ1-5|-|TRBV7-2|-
CASSLGQRYQPQHF
TGTGCCAGCAGCTTAGGACAGAGGTATCAGCCCCAGCATTTT
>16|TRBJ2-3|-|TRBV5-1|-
CASSVPFQGSTDTQYF
TGCGCCAGCAGCGTTCCTTTCCAGGGGAGCACAGATACGCAGTATTTT
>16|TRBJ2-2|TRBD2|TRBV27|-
CASSLGSGGAYGELFF
TGTGCCAGCAGTTTGGGTAGCGGGGGGGCTTACGGGGAGCTGTTTTTT
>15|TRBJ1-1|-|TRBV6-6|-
CASSTANRANTEAFF
TGTGCCAGCAGTACGGCAAACAGGGCGAACACTGAAGCTTTCTTT
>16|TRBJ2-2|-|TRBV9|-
CASSVRAGLNTGELFF
TGTGCCAGCAGCGTCCGGGCAGGACTCAACACCGGGGAGCTGTTTTTT
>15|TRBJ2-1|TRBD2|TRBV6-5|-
CASSLAGGHYNEQFF
TGTGCCAGCAGCCTCGCGGGGGGGCACTACAATGAGCAGTTCTTC
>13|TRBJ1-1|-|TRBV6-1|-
CASSGRGRTEAFF
TGTGCCAGCAGTGGGAGGGGACGGACTGAAGCTTTCTTT
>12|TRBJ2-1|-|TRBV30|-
CAWGGAAGEQFF
TGTGCCTGGGGGGGGGCAGCCGGTGAGCAGTTCTTC
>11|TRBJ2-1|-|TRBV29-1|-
CSVRGYNEQFF
TGCAGCGTTCGGGGCTACAATGAGCAGTTCTTC
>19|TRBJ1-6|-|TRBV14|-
CASSQSHSRFSSYNSPLHF
TGTGCCAGCAGCCAATCACACAGCCGATTCAGCTCCTATAATTCACCCCTCCACTTT
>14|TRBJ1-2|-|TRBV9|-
CASSLEMGGYGYTF
TGTGCCAGCAGCTTAGAAATGGGGGGTTATGGCTACACCTTC
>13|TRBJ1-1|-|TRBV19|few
CASSLRENTEAFF
TGTGCCAGTAGCCTCCGGGAAAACACTGAAGCTTTCTTT
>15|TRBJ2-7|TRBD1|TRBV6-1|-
CASSARDRGGYEQYF
TGTGCCAGCAGTGCCAGGGACAGGGGGGGGTACGAGCAGTACTTC
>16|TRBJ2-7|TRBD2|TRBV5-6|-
CASSLGLAGGPYEQYF
TGTGCCAGCAGCTTGGGCCTAGCGGGGGGTCCCTACGAGCAGTACTTC
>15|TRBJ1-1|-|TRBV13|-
CASSPAGERGTEAFF
TGTGCCAGCAGCCCCGCGGGGGAGCGGGGCACTGAAGCTTTCTTT
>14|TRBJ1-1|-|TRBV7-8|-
CASSLIGGDTEAFF
TGTGCCAGCAGCTTGATTGGGGGGGACACTGAAGCTTTCTTT
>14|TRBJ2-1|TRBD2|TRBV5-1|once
CASSLTSGTHEQFF
TGCGCCAGCAGCTTGACTAGCGGGACCCATGAGCAGTTCTTC
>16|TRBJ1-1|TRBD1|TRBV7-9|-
CASSFLIGTGSTEAFF
TGTGCCAGCAGCTTCCTGATCGGGACAGGGTCCACTGAAGCTTTCTTT
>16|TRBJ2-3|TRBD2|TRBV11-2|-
CASSSGTRTSTDTQYF
TGTGCCAGCAGCTCCGGGACTAGGACTAGCACAGATACGCAGTATTTT
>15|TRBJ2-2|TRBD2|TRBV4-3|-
CASSQILAGTGELFF
TGCGCCAGCAGCCAAATTCTAGCGGGGACCGGGGAGCTGTTTTTT
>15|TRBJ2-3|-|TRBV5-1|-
CASSLSFPGVDTQYF
TGCGCCAGCAGCTTGTCTTTTCCGGGGGTAGATACGCAGTATTTT
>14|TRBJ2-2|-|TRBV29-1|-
CSVERNTDSGELFF
TGCAGCGTTGAAAGGAACACGGACTCCGGGGAGCTGTTTTTT
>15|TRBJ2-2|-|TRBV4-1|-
CASSQDPGYTGELFF
TGCGCCAGCAGCCAAGATCCCGGGTACACCGGGGAGCTGTTTTTT
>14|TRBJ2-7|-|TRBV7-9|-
CASSLVSPAYEQYF
TGTGCCAGCAGCTTAGTATCGCCAGCCTACGAGCAGTACTTC
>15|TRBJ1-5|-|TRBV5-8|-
CASSLAGRGGQPQHF
TGTGCCAGCAGCTTGGCAGGGCGCGGGGGTCAGCCCCAGCATTTT
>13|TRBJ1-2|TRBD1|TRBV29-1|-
CSVPTDRAYGYTF
TGCAGCGTTCCTACGGACAGGGCCTATGGCTACACCTTC
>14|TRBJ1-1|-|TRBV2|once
CASSEAWQNTEAFF
TGTGCCAGCAGTGAAGCATGGCAGAACACTGAAGCTTTCTTT
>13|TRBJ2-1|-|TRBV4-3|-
CASSRSGQNEQFF
TGCGCCAGCAGCCGCAGTGGACAGAATGAGCAGTTCTTC
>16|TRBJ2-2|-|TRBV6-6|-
CASFRERGVGTGELFF
TGTGCCAGCTTTCGGGAGAGAGGGGTAGGGACCGGGGAGCTGTTTTTT
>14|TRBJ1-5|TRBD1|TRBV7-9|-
CASSAPGQGQPQHF
TGTGCCAGCAGCGCACCGGGACAGGGACAGCCCCAGCATTTT
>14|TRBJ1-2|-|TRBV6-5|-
CASSYSAETYGYTF
TGTGCCAGCAGTTACTCGGCAGAGACTTATGGCTACACCTTC
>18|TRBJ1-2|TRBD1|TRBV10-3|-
CAISTTGGKSSNNYGYTF
TGTGCCATCAGTACGACAGGGGGCAAGTCTTCTAACAACTATGGCTACACCTTC
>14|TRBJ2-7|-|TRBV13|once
CASSPRERSYEQYF
TGTGCCAGCAGCCCCCGGGAGCGCTCCTACGAGCAGTACTTC
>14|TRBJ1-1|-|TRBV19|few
CASSRRTENTEAFF
TGTGCCAGTAGTAGACGGACAGAGAACACTGAAGCTTTCTTT
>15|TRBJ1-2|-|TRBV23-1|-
CASIPLTTPEYGYTF
TGCGCCAGCATACCCTTGACGACACCCGAATATGGCTACACCTTC